The 22 T cell receptor beta chains in this list originate from one sample, sequenced in a study of cytomegalovirus exposure and HLA in healthy donors. Both 60 Vbeta primers and 13 Jbeta primers went into the PCR. TCRdb keeps only in-frame clones here, not all; method: immunoSEQ multiplex PCR. The top ten hold about 3% of the sample, which has about 120,000 clones, around 10% seen once. Source material: PBMCs. The source is a man aged 25 to 40 in good health and CMV-seronegative.

The gene calls are TRBV27 and TRBJ2-1; 8 bases agree with TRBD2. The V segment lost 5 bases and the J segment 5 bases; nucleotides outside the gene matches: 8. CDR3 length: 15 amino acids. CDR1 and CDR2 from the germline V gene are MNHEY and SMNVEV (reference sequence). The CDR3, as DNA: TGTGCCAGCAGTGCCCCCGGGACTAGGCACAATGAGCAGTTCTTC. Translation: CASSAPGTRHNEQFF.

The genes are TRBV30 and TRBJ1-1; 7 bases are shared with TRBD1. There are 14 residues in the CDR3. Trimming cost V 6 bases and J 1 base; bases outside gene matches: 8. Germline V gives CDR1 GTSNPN, CDR2 SVGIG (reference sequence). CDR3 sequence reads: CACPMGQTNTEAFF. CDR3 nucleotides: TGTGCCTGCCCTATGGGACAGACGAACACTGAAGCTTTCTTT.

This clone came up a few times. V usage is TRBV6-5 and J usage is TRBJ1-4, with TRBD1 as a possible D gene (5 bases). CDR3 length equals 14 residues. The germline V and J ends were trimmed by 0 bases and 8 bases, with 10 bases remaining between them. Germline CDR1 is MNHEY and CDR2 is SVGAGI. The CDR3 here is CASSYSGGLEKLFF. The CDR3, as DNA: TGTGCCAGCAGTTACTCGGGGGGACTGGAAAAACTGTTTTTT.

The chain couples TRBV10-3 to TRBJ1-5; 9 positions match TRBD1. V was clipped by 10 bases and J by 5 bases; unmatched bases: 6. This CDR3 is 13 amino acids long. The germline gives CDR1 ENHRY, CDR2 SYGVKD. This CDR3 is CATRDREYQPQHF. CDR3 DNA sequence: TGTGCCACCCGGGACAGGGAATATCAGCCCCAGCATTTT.

Only a few counts were recorded for this clone. The J gene is TRBJ2-3, the V gene TRBV11-3; the D is unclear. The CDR3 runs to 15 residues. Trimming cost V 3 bases and J 0 bases, with 10 bases left between them. Germline-derived CDR1 and CDR2 are SGHNT and YENEEA. Here the CDR3 DNA reads TGTGCCAGCAGCTTGAACTCGCTGAGCACAGATACGCAGTATTTT. Its protein is CASSLNSLSTDTQYF.

CDR3 in amino acids: CASTAGIKYGYTF. The CDR3 region has the DNA TGTGCCAGTACGGCAGGGATAAAATATGGCTACACCTTC. The chain carries TRBV19 and TRBJ1-2; D possibly corresponds to TRBD1 (5 bases). CDR1 and CDR2 from the germline V gene are LNHDA and SQIVND (reference sequence). Trimming left V 7 bases short and J 5 bases short, with 14 bases between. This CDR3 spans 13 amino acids.

This clone was detected only a few times. The CDR3 nucleotides read TGTGCCAGCATCGGACTAGCGGGATACAATGAGCAGTTCTTC. Translation: CASIGLAGYNEQFF. This chain uses TRBV6-1 with TRBJ2-1; TRBD2 matches at 12 bases. The trim removed 7 bases at V and 4 bases at J, leaving 2 bases unmatched. This CDR3 is built from 14 residues. Germline V gene data show CDR1 as MNHNS and CDR2 as SASEGT.

The chain joins TRBV5-4 to TRBJ2-7; the match to TRBD2 covers 11 bases. In germline, CDR1 is SGHNT, CDR2 YYREEE (reference sequence). J gave up 7 bases and V 2 bases, and 8 bases lay outside the gene matches. There are 15 residues in the CDR3. CDR3 nucleotide sequence: TGTGCCAGCAGCTTTCCACTAGCGGGAGTGGAAGAGCAGTACTTC. Its translation: CASSFPLAGVEEQYF.

The CDR3 region is CASAQRGGGTDTQYF. The CDR3 DNA sequence: TGTGCTAGTGCCCAGCGGGGCGGGGGCACAGATACGCAGTATTTT. The chain recombines TRBV12-5 with TRBJ2-3; 7 bases map to TRBD2. This CDR3 is built from 15 residues. Trimming cost V 7 bases and J 1 base; bases outside gene matches: 8. Per the germline V gene, CDR1 is LGHNT and CDR2 is FRNRAP.

This clone was observed a handful of times. The chain recombines TRBV19 with TRBJ1-3; 7 bases match TRBD1. The ends lost 7 bases at V and 3 bases at J; junction bases unmatched: 6. The CDR3 extends over 14 amino acids. The germline CDR1 and CDR2 sequences are LNHDA and SQIVND (reference sequence). DNA for the CDR3: TGTGCCAGTATCCAGACAGGGAATGGAAACACCATATATTTT. Translating it yields CASIQTGNGNTIYF.

In this sample, this clone turned up a few times. The V gene is TRBV7-9, the J gene TRBJ2-3; 9 nucleotides align to TRBD2. Germline V lookup: CDR1 SEHNR, CDR2 FQNEAQ (reference sequence). With V trimmed by 10 bases and J by 4 bases, 12 bases remained unmatched. This CDR3 is 15 amino acids long. CDR3 loop: CAIEIAGLAADTQYF. CDR3 coding DNA: TGTGCCATCGAGATCGCGGGACTAGCCGCAGATACGCAGTATTTT.

V is TRBV7-9 and J is TRBJ2-1; 7 nucleotides align to TRBD2. Germline V lookup: CDR1 SEHNR, CDR2 FQNEAQ (reference sequence). The J segment lost 3 bases and the V segment lost 4 bases, leaving 6 bases of the junction unmatched. This CDR3 region has 15 residues. CDR3 in DNA: TGTGCCAGCAGCTCCGAGGGAGGGTTCTACAATGAGCAGTTCTTC. Protein product: CASSSEGGFYNEQFF. Full variable domain (remainder filled in from reference TRBV7-9 and TRBJ2-1): DTGVSQNPRHKITKRGQNVTFRCDPISEHNRLYWYRQTLGQGPEFLTYFQNEAQLEKSRLLSDRFSAERPKGSFSTLEIQRTEQGDSAMYLCASSSEGGFYNEQFFGPGTRLTVL.

This clone was seen a few times. V usage is TRBV10-3 and J usage is TRBJ1-6, with D unresolved. CDR3 length: 13 residues. Germline CDR1 is ENHRY and CDR2 is SYGVKD. V dropped 4 bases and J dropped 10 bases, with 11 bases sitting between them. The CDR3 DNA is TGTGCCATCAGTGGAGGGAAAGAATCACCCCTCCACTTT. Protein product: CAISGGKESPLHF.

This clone turned up a few times. The chain joins TRBV2 to TRBJ2-3; D may be TRBD1 (6 bases). Germline CDR1 and CDR2: SNHLY and FYNNEI. Trimming left V 7 bases short and J 4 bases short, with 15 bases between. There are 14 residues in the CDR3. The CDR3 sequence: CASIGGYRADTQYF. In nucleotides, the CDR3 is TGTGCCAGCATAGGAGGTTACAGGGCAGATACGCAGTATTTT.

This rearrangement joins TRBV19 to TRBJ2-1, with a weak D call TRBD2 (5 bases). The CDR3 is 15 residues long. V lost 3 bases to trimming and J lost 2 bases, with 11 bases between them. Germline CDR1 reads LNHDA; CDR2 reads SQIVND (reference sequence). The chain's CDR3 is CASSIMAGTYNEQFF. The CDR3 DNA sequence: TGTGCCAGTAGTATCATGGCGGGTACCTACAATGAGCAGTTCTTC.

This clone has only a few counts. The V gene is TRBV27, the J gene TRBJ2-1; 14 bases are a match to TRBD2. Germline V gives CDR1 MNHEY, CDR2 SMNVEV (reference sequence). Trimming cost V 5 bases and J 8 bases; bases outside gene matches: 5. This CDR3 has 15 amino acids. Here the CDR3 DNA reads TGTGCCAGCAGTCTCCGACTAGCGGGGGGGCATGAGCAGTTCTTC. Its translation: CASSLRLAGGHEQFF.

The rearrangement uses TRBV30 and TRBJ2-3; 7 nucleotides line up with TRBD2. Germline CDR1 GTSNPN, CDR2 SVGIG (reference sequence). The V segment lost 3 bases and the J segment 5 bases; nucleotides outside the gene matches: 11. The CDR3 has 15 amino acids. CDR3 in DNA: TGTGCCTGGAGAATGGGCGGACTAGTAGGAGATACGCAGTATTTT. Translated: CAWRMGGLVGDTQYF.

The chain employs TRBV5-1 and TRBJ1-2; perhaps TRBD1 as D (5 bases). CDR1 and CDR2 (germline): SGHRS, YFSETQ. The CDR3 length is 14 residues. V dropped 0 bases and J dropped 3 bases, with 9 bases sitting between them. The CDR3 reads CASSLVGRDYGYTF. The DNA for the CDR3 is TGCGCCAGCAGCTTGGTAGGCAGGGACTATGGCTACACCTTC.

This clone was seen more than once but under ten times. This sequence joins TRBV4-3 and TRBJ2-7, with a tentative D call TRBD2 (6 bases). The CDR3 is 16 amino acids. In germline, CDR1 is LGHNA, CDR2 YSLEER. V gave up 0 bases and J gave up 2 bases, with 14 bases separating them. DNA for the CDR3: TGCGCCAGCAGCCAAGAGCGCGGGGCCAGCGCCTACGAGCAGTACTTC. Protein sequence: CASSQERGASAYEQYF.

CDR3 sequence (DNA): TGCGCCAGCAGCTTATTCAGGGACAGGGGAGGCGAGACCCAGTACTTC. Protein product: CASSLFRDRGGETQYF. The genes are TRBV5-1 and TRBJ2-5; 10 bases align to TRBD1. V gave up 2 bases and J gave up 5 bases; unmatched junction bases: 9. Germline V gene sequence: CDR1 SGHRS, CDR2 YFSETQ. The CDR3 has 16 residues. Full variable domain (remainder filled in from reference TRBV5-1 and TRBJ2-5): KAGVTQTPRYLIKTRGQQVTLSCSPISGHRSVSWYQQTPGQGLQFLFEYFSETQRNKGNFPGRFSGRQFSNSRSEMNVSTLELGDSALYLCASSLFRDRGGETQYFGPGTRLLVL.

V gene TRBV5-1 combines with J gene TRBJ1-1; possibly TRBD1 for D (6 bases). The germline gives CDR1 SGHRS, CDR2 YFSETQ. The CDR3 covers 16 residues. Deletions cut 3 bases from V and 0 bases from J, with 15 bases between. The CDR3 spells CASSSPPDSMNTEAFF. The DNA for the CDR3 is TGCGCCAGCAGCTCACCCCCGGACAGTATGAACACTGAAGCTTTCTTT.

The rearrangement uses TRBV5-5 and TRBJ1-1, with D hard to call. The V gene's germline CDR1 is SGHKS and CDR2 YYEKEE (reference sequence). V lost 1 base, J lost 5 bases, and 15 bases lay in between. This CDR3 spans 15 amino acids. The DNA of the CDR3 is TGTGCCAGCAGCTTGTTCGGTGCGGCGAATACTGAAGCTTTCTTT. This sequence encodes CASSLFGAANTEAFF.